A selection of T cell receptor beta chains follows, all from one sample in a study of CD8+ T cells in alopecia areata. TCRdb's table, derived via immunoSEQ multiplex PCR, lists solely in-frame clones and lacks some. The sample lists roughly 100,000 clones; just over 85% were seen once. The specimen was CD8+ T cells sorted from blood, collected at approximately week 30, from a patient treated with tofacitinib. All receptors come from a human donor with alopecia areata. Each CDR3 is given with its conserved first and last residue. A D gene is named only where the DNA matches it firmly. Clone size is stated in some rows and not others, as once, few, many or a class when expanded.

D,size,V,J,DNA,CDR3
TRBD2,-,TRBV9,TRBJ2-3,TGTGCCAGCAGCACCCGGGAGGTCCGTGATTCCCCCGATACGCAGTATTTT,CASSTREVRDSPDTQYF
TRBD2,few,TRBV29-1,TRBJ2-7,TGCAGCGTGACGGGCGGGAGTGATTTCTCCTACGAGCAGTACTTC,CSVTGGSDFSYEQYF
-,-,TRBV10-1,TRBJ2-7,TGCGCCAGCAGTGAGTCCCCAGGGAGCGAGCAGTACTTC,CASSESPGSEQYF
-,-,TRBV7-2,TRBJ1-4,TGTGCCAGCAGCTTAGAGGGCAGAAGTACGGCTAATGAAAAACTGTTTTTT,CASSLEGRSTANEKLFF
TRBD1,-,TRBV4-1,TRBJ1-6,TGCGCCAGCAGCCAATACCGGGACAGCGATAATTCACCCCTCCACTTT,CASSQYRDSDNSPLHF
TRBD1,-,TRBV15,TRBJ2-7,TGTGCCACCAGCTCGACAGGGAACGAGCAGTACTTC,CATSSTGNEQYF
-,-,TRBV30,TRBJ1-5,TGTGCCTGGGGCTTCTCGGGTAACGGTCAGCCCCAGCATTTT,CAWGFSGNGQPQHF
TRBD2,-,TRBV6-5,TRBJ2-1,TGTGCCAGCAGTTTTAGCGGGAGCTCCTACAATGAGCAGTTCTTC,CASSFSGSSYNEQFF
-,-,TRBV10-2,TRBJ2-3,TGCGCCAGCAGTTCAGGGGTTGCAGATACGCAGTATTTT,CASSSGVADTQYF
TRBD2,-,TRBV7-7,TRBJ2-5,TGTGCTAGCGGGACTAGCGGGAGCTTGGAGACCCAGTACTTC,CASGTSGSLETQYF
-,-,TRBV6-1,TRBJ1-5,TGTGCCAGCAGTGAAACTCAAGGGTTTCAGCCCCAGCATTTT,CASSETQGFQPQHF
TRBD1,few,TRBV11-2,TRBJ1-1,TGTGCCAGCAGCACCTGGGAGGGGGCCACTGAAGCTTTCTTT,CASSTWEGATEAFF
-,-,TRBV29-1,TRBJ1-5,TGCAGCGTAGATACAGGGCGGCGCTATCAGCCCCAGCATTTT,CSVDTGRRYQPQHF
TRBD2,once,TRBV30,TRBJ2-3,TGTGCCTGGAGTGTCACGCGGCCGGGACTAGCGGGGGGGTTAGGAACAGATACGCAGTATTTT,CAWSVTRPGLAGGLGTDTQYF
-,-,TRBV7-9,TRBJ2-7,TGTGCCAGCAGCCTAAGCCTAGGCAGGGAAGCCTACGAGCAGTACTTC,CASSLSLGREAYEQYF
-,-,TRBV29-1,TRBJ2-2,TGCAGCGTTATAAGGGCGAACACCGGGGAGCTGTTTTTT,CSVIRANTGELFF
-,-,TRBV7-8,TRBJ1-1,TGTGCCAGCAGCTTAGGCGGGCCGAACACTGAAGCTTTCTTT,CASSLGGPNTEAFF
-,-,TRBV27,TRBJ2-5,TGTGCCAGCAGTTCCGATGAGACCCAGTACTTC,CASSSDETQYF
TRBD1,-,TRBV5-1,TRBJ2-7,TGCGCCAGCAGCGTCGGACAGGGGGCCTACGAGCAGTACTTC,CASSVGQGAYEQYF
TRBD1,-,TRBV7-9,TRBJ2-7,TGTGCCAGCAGCTCAGAAAGGACAGGGGGCAGGTACGAGCAGTACTTC,CASSSERTGGRYEQYF
-,-,TRBV7-8,TRBJ2-2,TGTGCCAGCGGGCCCATCTTCCAGGGGAACACCGGGGAGCTGTTTTTT,CASGPIFQGNTGELFF
-,-,TRBV27,TRBJ2-7,TGTGCCAGCAGGAAGGGGGGGATTCAGTACCTCTTCTCCTACGAGCAGTACTTC,CASRKGGIQYLFSYEQYF
TRBD1,few,TRBV7-8,TRBJ2-7,TGTGCCAGCAGCATAGGACAGGGATTCGAGCAGTACTTC,CASSIGQGFEQYF
-,-,TRBV5-4,TRBJ2-7,TGTGCCAGCAGCTTTGGGCAAAGCTCCTACGAGCAGTACTTC,CASSFGQSSYEQYF
-,-,TRBV13,TRBJ2-5,TGTGCCAGCAGCCTATCCGGGACGGCGGGGGAGACCCAGTACTTC,CASSLSGTAGETQYF
TRBD2,once,TRBV5-6,TRBJ2-1,TGTGCCAGCAGCCTTAGCGGGGAGTACAATGAGCAGTTCTTC,CASSLSGEYNEQFF
TRBD2,-,TRBV5-1,TRBJ2-1,TGCGCCAGCAGCTTGGCGGGACTAGCGGGAACAAATGAGCAGTTCTTC,CASSLAGLAGTNEQFF
TRBD1,-,TRBV19,TRBJ2-5,TGTGCCAGTAACGACAGGGGGCTTCAAGAGACCCAGTACTTC,CASNDRGLQETQYF
-,-,TRBV19,TRBJ2-1,TGTGCCAGTAGCATGCTCACAGATTACAATGAGCAGTTCTTC,CASSMLTDYNEQFF
-,-,TRBV19,TRBJ1-1,TGTGCCAGTAGCCCTGGGGCAGAGAACACTGAAGCTTTCTTT,CASSPGAENTEAFF
-,-,TRBV7-8,TRBJ1-1,TGTGCCAGCAGCTTACCGGGCCTTGGGGACACTGAAGCTTTCTTT,CASSLPGLGDTEAFF
TRBD2,-,TRBV11-2,TRBJ2-7,TGTGCCAGCAGCTTAGTGGTAGCGGGGGACGAGCAGTACTTC,CASSLVVAGDEQYF
-,few,TRBV12-5,TRBJ2-1,TGTGCTAGTGGTTGGGGGGATAGCAATGAGCAGTTCTTC,CASGWGDSNEQFF
-,-,TRBV29-1,TRBJ2-7,TGCAGCGTTGAAGATCAGGCAGCGAGCTCCTACGAGCAGTACTTC,CSVEDQAASSYEQYF
TRBD2,-,TRBV6-1,TRBJ2-2,TGTGCCAGCAGTGAAAGACTAGCGGGAGGGTATGGCGGGGAGCTGTTTTTT,CASSERLAGGYGGELFF
-,once,TRBV5-8,TRBJ2-7,TGTGCCAGCAGCGTGGGGAACTACGAGCAGTACTTC,CASSVGNYEQYF
-,-,TRBV5-4,TRBJ2-7,TGTGCCAGCAGCCTGTGGGGGGCCGGATACGAGCAGTACTTC,CASSLWGAGYEQYF
-,-,TRBV28,TRBJ1-1,TGTGCCAGCAGTTTATCCCAGATGAACACTGAAGCTTTCTTT,CASSLSQMNTEAFF
-,-,TRBV5-4,TRBJ2-1,TGTGCCAGCAGCTTGGCAGGGAAGTACAATGAGCAGTTCTTC,CASSLAGKYNEQFF
-,-,TRBV21-1,TRBJ2-7,TGTGCCAGCAGAGGGAGTGTGCTACACGTGTTAGACGAGCAGTACTTC,CASRGSVLHVLDEQYF
-,once,TRBV19,TRBJ1-1,TGTGCCAGCCAACTGGGGCCTGGAACTGAAGCTTTCTTT,CASQLGPGTEAFF
-,-,TRBV29-1,TRBJ1-5,TGCAGCGTTGAATGGACAGAGATTAGCAATCAGCCCCAGCATTTT,CSVEWTEISNQPQHF
-,-,TRBV29-1,TRBJ2-7,TGCAGCGTTGAAGTTCGGGGCTACGAGCAGTACTTC,CSVEVRGYEQYF
TRBD1,once,TRBV4-1,TRBJ2-3,TGCGCCAGCAGCCTTTGGGACAGCGTCACAGATACGCAGTATTTT,CASSLWDSVTDTQYF
-,-,TRBV7-9,TRBJ1-5,TGTGCCAGCAGCTTTGGTGTTCAGCCCCAGCATTTT,CASSFGVQPQHF
TRBD1,-,TRBV27,TRBJ1-6,TGTGCCAGCAGATGGACAGGGACGGGCCCCCTCCACTTT,CASRWTGTGPLHF
-,-,TRBV27,TRBJ1-3,TGTGCCAGCAGTTCGCGGGGTGAGGGAAACACCATATATTTT,CASSSRGEGNTIYF
-,-,TRBV13,TRBJ2-7,TGTGCCAGCAGCCCCGCCCGAGGAGTGGCATACGAGCAGTACTTC,CASSPARGVAYEQYF
-,-,TRBV11-3,TRBJ2-7,TGTGCCAGCAGCCCCAGGACCGGTAGCTACGAGCAGTACTTC,CASSPRTGSYEQYF
-,-,TRBV10-3,TRBJ2-2,TGTGCCATCAGTGAGATGGGAACCGGGGAGCTGTTTTTT,CAISEMGTGELFF
-,once,TRBV5-4,TRBJ2-7,TGTGCCAGCAGCTTGGCCGAGGCAGCCTACGAGCAGTACTTC,CASSLAEAAYEQYF
-,-,TRBV9,TRBJ2-5,TGTGCCAGCAGCGTAGAGGGAGGAGAGACCCAGTACTTC,CASSVEGGETQYF
-,few,TRBV13,TRBJ2-7,TGTGCCAGCAGCTTCCCGGGGGTCTCCTACGAGCAGTACTTC,CASSFPGVSYEQYF
-,-,TRBV5-1,TRBJ1-5,TGCGCCAGCAGCCAGGAGGGTGATCAGCCCCAGCATTTT,CASSQEGDQPQHF
TRBD2,-,TRBV5-1,TRBJ2-7,TGCGCCAGCAGCTTGGGACTAGCGGGGGGCCAACCCTTTATCTACGAGCAGTACTTC,CASSLGLAGGQPFIYEQYF